This T cell receptor beta chain was sequenced for a study of T cells in Graves' hyperthyroidism and ophthalmopathy. Broader study findings: Most thyroid clonotypes expanded above 0.001 were also detected in blood.

The V end was cut by 0 bases, the J end by 10 bases, with 18 bases between. Germline V gene lookup returns CDR1 DFQATT and CDR2 SNEGSKA (reference sequence). The CDR3 consists of 14 residues. At least ten counts were recorded for this clonotype. The antigen remains unidentified. Amplification targeted TCR beta CDR3 regions from RNA transcripts. The study used the HTBI primer set for a first-round RT-PCR of the TCR CDR3. Using its own MiXCR run on the multiplex PCR reads, TCRdb lists one record per CDR3 protein. Of roughly 280,000 distinct CDR3 sequences listed, over 15% are singletons. The V call is TRBV20-1, the J call TRBJ1-1; D may be TRBD1 (6 bases). The TCR originated in a woman aged 60-75 years with Graves' ophthalmopathy. Specimen: blood. The DNA for the CDR3 is TGCAGTGCTAGAGATCGAGGGGGGGCAAGGGCAGCTTTCTTT. Translated: CSARDRGGARAAFF.